This T cell receptor (beta chain) was sequenced for a study of shared clonotypes between healthy human individuals. Whole-study results and caveats: Few donors restricted represented genetic and exposure-history diversity. On the whole, naive subsets had larger estimated richness than memory subsets had.

When replicate PCRs were run on sorted subsets, they used roughly 0.2 ug DNA, about 30,000 T cell genomes. Here immunoSEQ multiplex PCR was the method, and the copy in TCRdb shows in-frame clones only, minus some. The repertoire has some 1,600,000 clones, approximately 98% of them found once; the top ten carry 0.4% to 0.45%. Points on this clone: Its cognate antigen is unknown.

Germline CDR1 reads SGDLS; CDR2 reads YYNGEE. V was pared by 2 bases and J by 5 bases, with 10 bases between. This CDR3 comprises 14 residues. The origin of this receptor is a man aged 25 to 40 in good health. The gene calls are TRBV9 and TRBJ2-2; possible D gene TRBD2, 5 bases. Sequenced: naive CD4+ T cells sorted from blood. Noted subset: CD45RA+ positively selected. CDR3 in amino acids: CASSVHGETGELFF. The CDR3 DNA sequence: TGTGCCAGCAGCGTCCACGGGGAGACCGGGGAGCTGTTTTTT.